One sample yielded the 15 T cell receptor beta chains listed below, sequenced in a study of blood T cell repertoires in COVID-19. TCRdb's copy holds only in-frame clones and misses some; the assay was immunoSEQ multiplex PCR. In the table there are some 250,000 clones, roughly nine tenths of which are singletons. Sequenced: peripheral blood. These receptors were obtained from a man in his 60s with acute or convalescent COVID-19.

V usage is TRBV19 and J usage is TRBJ1-1; D possibly corresponds to TRBD1 (6 bases). CDR1 is LNHDA and CDR2 is SQIVND in the germline V gene (reference sequence). V dropped 0 bases and J dropped 1 base, with 12 bases sitting between them. CDR3 length: 16 residues. The CDR3 DNA sequence: TGTGCCAGTAGTATAGATCGGACAGCTAGGAACACTGAAGCTTTCTTT. Translation: CASSIDRTARNTEAFF.

V gene TRBV9 combines with J gene TRBJ2-3; 9 nucleotides agree with TRBD2. V was pared by 0 bases and J by 4 bases, with 6 bases of the junction left unmatched. This CDR3 contains 16 residues. The V gene's germline CDR1 is SGDLS and CDR2 YYNGEE. CDR3 in DNA: TGTGCCAGCAGCGTAGATGGTAGCGGGAGAGCAGATACGCAGTATTTT. Protein: CASSVDGSGRADTQYF.

This clone came up a few times. This rearrangement joins TRBV11-2 to TRBJ1-3, with D maybe TRBD1 (6 bases). CDR3 length: 15 amino acids. The V end was cut by 6 bases, the J end by 4 bases, with 16 bases between. Germline V gene lookup returns CDR1 SGHAT and CDR2 FQNNGV. The chain's CDR3 is CASSSLRDRGNTIYF. DNA of the CDR3: TGTGCCAGCAGTTCCCTAAGAGACAGGGGAAACACCATATATTTT.

The chain has TRBV5-1 and TRBJ1-1; a possible D gene is TRBD1 (5 bases). The CDR3 covers 16 residues. Trimming removed 4 bases at V and 2 bases at J, with 18 bases between. Germline V lookup: CDR1 SGHRS, CDR2 YFSETQ. For the CDR3, the DNA is TGCGCCAGCAGCCAAACAGGTGACACCCGAAACACTGAAGCTTTCTTT. It translates to CASSQTGDTRNTEAFF.

The chain couples TRBV27 to TRBJ1-5; TRBD1 agrees at 7 bases. The junction had 7 bases not matched to a gene; V was cut back by 6 bases and J by 2 bases. The CDR3 is made up of 15 amino acids. Germline V CDR1 and CDR2: MNHEY, SMNVEV (reference sequence). This CDR3 reads CASRPAGTGNQPQHF. CDR3 DNA: TGTGCCAGCAGACCCGCCGGGACAGGCAATCAGCCCCAGCATTTT.

This chain joins TRBV19 and TRBJ1-6; no clear D. The germline V gene encodes CDR1 LNHDA and CDR2 SQIVND (reference sequence). With 2 bases removed from V and 5 bases from J, the gap between germline ends came to 13 bases. CDR3 size: 16 residues. CDR3 in DNA: TGTGCCAGTAGTATACCGACATCAACAGATAATTCACCCCTCCACTTT. This translates into CASSIPTSTDNSPLHF. Full variable domain (missing parts from reference TRBV19 and TRBJ1-6): DGGITQSPKYLFRKEGQNVTLSCEQNLNHDAMYWYRQDPGQGLRLIYYSQIVNDFQKGDIAEGYSVSREKKESFPLTVTSAQKNPTAFYLCASSIPTSTDNSPLHFGNGTRLTVT.

The chain uses TRBV5-8 and TRBJ1-4, with a possible D match to TRBD1 (6 bases). The germline CDR1 and CDR2 sequences are SGHTS and YDEGEE. Trimming shortened V by 1 base and J by 7 bases, and 11 bases separated the two germline ends. This CDR3 has 14 residues. The CDR3 reads CASSLRGGGEKLFF. CDR3 in DNA: TGTGCCAGCAGCTTGCGGGGGGGCGGTGAAAAACTGTTTTTT.

This chain connects TRBV6-5 to TRBJ2-1, with 7 bases that match TRBD2. The CDR3 consists of 15 residues. The germline CDR1 and CDR2 sequences are MNHEY and SVGAGI. V was pared by 6 bases and J by 5 bases, with 10 bases of the junction left unmatched. CDR3 sequence reads: CASSPGGIVNNEQFF. DNA for the CDR3: TGTGCCAGCAGCCCCGGGGGGATAGTCAACAATGAGCAGTTCTTC.

This clone was observed a handful of times. This chain uses TRBV10-3 with TRBJ2-7, with 8 bases lining up with TRBD1. Germline lookup yields CDR1 ENHRY and CDR2 SYGVKD. The CDR3 loop spans 15 amino acids. Trimming at V came to 5 bases and at J to 4 bases, leaving 10 bases not matched to a gene. The CDR3 region is CAISSGQGSSYEQYF. The CDR3 DNA follows: TGTGCCATCAGTTCCGGACAGGGATCGTCTTACGAGCAGTACTTC.

The chain joins TRBV28 to TRBJ1-2; 9 bases match TRBD1. Trimming removed 3 bases from V and 8 bases from J; junction bases left unmatched: 7. The CDR3 is 14 amino acids. Germline CDR1 MDHEN, CDR2 SYDVKM. The CDR3 spells CASSFFDRGDGYTF. The CDR3 DNA follows: TGTGCCAGCAGTTTCTTTGACAGGGGGGACGGCTACACCTTC.

The chain carries TRBV11-2 and TRBJ2-5; perhaps TRBD1 as D (6 bases). Trimming shortened V by 5 bases and J by 1 base, and 14 bases separated the two germline ends. Germline V CDR1 and CDR2: SGHAT, FQNNGV. The length of the CDR3 is 15 residues. The CDR3 DNA reads TGTGCCAGCAGCCTCTTACAGGGTCCCCAAGAGACCCAGTACTTC. Amino acid sequence: CASSLLQGPQETQYF.

The chain uses TRBV28 and TRBJ1-1, with D perhaps matching TRBD1 (5 bases). Germline values: CDR1 MDHEN, CDR2 SYDVKM. The length of the CDR3 is 15 residues. The ends were cut back, 2 bases at V and 4 bases at J, with 14 bases in the middle. The CDR3 region has the DNA TGTGCCAGCAGTTTAAGATTAGGGGTGGGCACTGAAGCTTTCTTT. It yields the protein CASSLRLGVGTEAFF.

This chain connects TRBV11-1 to TRBJ2-5; 8 bases agree with TRBD1. Germline V CDR1 and CDR2: SGHAT, FQDESV (reference sequence). Trimming at V came to 5 bases and at J to 1 base, leaving 6 bases not matched to a gene. The length of the CDR3 is 15 residues. CDR3 coding DNA: TGTGCCAGCAGCCTCGGACAGGGCGGCCAAGAGACCCAGTACTTC. It is translated as CASSLGQGGQETQYF.

The chain carries TRBV27 and TRBJ1-5; 7 bases agree with TRBD1. V dropped 2 bases and J dropped 7; count of bases not matched to a gene: 11. Germline values: CDR1 MNHEY, CDR2 SMNVEV (reference sequence). The CDR3 loop spans 16 amino acids. The CDR3 reads CASSLTGGAGGQPQHF. CDR3 bases: TGTGCCAGCAGTTTAACAGGCGGCGCAGGGGGGCAGCCCCAGCATTTT.

This clone was detected only once. The genes are TRBV7-2 and TRBJ2-1; a weak D match, TRBD1 (5 bases). V was shortened by 3 bases and J by 6 bases, with 18 bases between the two germline ends. This CDR3 contains 16 residues. Germline V gene lookup returns CDR1 SGHTA and CDR2 FQGNSA. The DNA for the CDR3 is TGTGCCAGCAGCTTGACATGGGCAGGGTATATCAATGAGCAGTTCTTC. Translated: CASSLTWAGYINEQFF. The variable domain in full, with the rest retrieved from reference TRBV7-2 and TRBJ2-1, is GAGVSQSPSNKVTEKGKDVELRCDPISGHTALYWYRQSLGQGLEFLIYFQGNSAPDKSGLPSDRFSAERTGGSVSTLTIQRTQQEDSAVYLCASSLTWAGYINEQFFGPGTRLTVL.